The rows below give T cell receptor beta chains drawn from one sample of a study of Ad26.COV2.S vaccination and SARS-CoV-2 variants. Clones were sequenced by immunoSEQ multiplex PCR, and TCRdb holds only the in-frame ones, with some missing. Of roughly 460,000 clones in the sample, about 89% were seen once. Here the sequenced sample was peripheral blood, taken in a trial of Ad26.COV2.S vaccine versus placebo. The receptors were sampled from a person between 18 and 59 years old who received the Ad26.COV2.S COVID-19 vaccine or a placebo. Both conserved end residues are trimmed from each CDR3. Each record gives: V gene, J gene, CDR3 length, CDR3 protein.

TRBV5-1,TRBJ2-7,12,ASSQVAGSYEQY
TRBV19,TRBJ1-5,11,ASSMGFGQPQH
TRBV10-3,TRBJ2-7,12,AISERSRLDEQY
TRBV28,TRBJ2-2,12,ASSLRENTGELF
TRBV6-2/TRBV6-3,TRBJ1-5,12,ASSYGADNQPQH
TRBV27,TRBJ1-5,12,ASSPGQVNQPQH
TRBV7-8,TRBJ2-5,12,ASSFNYRDGTQY
TRBV28,TRBJ1-1,19,ASSSPGGDRTPGGKNTEAF
TRBV7-2,TRBJ2-7,13,ASSLFVGRSDEQY
TRBV6-6,TRBJ1-1,13,ASSFPRGLATEAF
TRBV5-8,TRBJ2-7,14,ASSPTGGRNVIEQY
TRBV2,TRBJ1-1,11,ASGRGANTEAF
TRBV19,TRBJ2-1,13,ASSIAGTLYNEQF
TRBV25-1,TRBJ1-3,13,ASSESRGVGNTIY
TRBV7-9,TRBJ1-1,11,ASSFAEGGRAF
TRBV28,TRBJ2-5,12,ASSLGTTQETQY
TRBV12-3/TRBV12-4,TRBJ2-1,11,ASRWQGLNEQF
TRBV10-2,TRBJ2-1,16,ASAGLAGDQGPYNEQF
TRBV19,TRBJ2-1,13,ASSRDRGLRNEQF
TRBV7-9,TRBJ1-1,11,ASVGTPSREAF
TRBV5-1,TRBJ2-1,12,ASSPTSGNNEQF
TRBV9,TRBJ2-1,16,ASRKTSGPSSSYNEQF
TRBV2,TRBJ2-3,15,ASSESWTSGNTDTQY
TRBV2,TRBJ2-7,11,ASMGGDSYEQY
TRBV29-1,TRBJ1-2,11,SVQEGSNYGYT
TRBV27,TRBJ2-1,13,ASSKDRFGYNEQF
TRBV12-3/TRBV12-4,TRBJ1-2,11,ASSLLGNYGYT
TRBV7-6,TRBJ2-1,16,ASSLARDSGASYNEQF
TRBV6-5,TRBJ2-5,13,ASTRSPGPGETQY
TRBV24-1,TRBJ2-2,14,ATSLGGGGLPGELF
TRBV18,TRBJ2-6,16,ASSPPGQYISGANVLT
TRBV9,TRBJ2-7,13,ASSVEGGGGYEQY
TRBV28,TRBJ2-7,11,ASSLPWAHEQY
TRBV3-1/TRBV3-2,TRBJ2-1,15,ASSQGGLYLSYNEQF
TRBV2,TRBJ2-7,10,ASRKQGYEQY